What follows are 19 T cell receptor beta chains derived from one specimen sequenced in a study of graft-versus-host responses after intestinal transplantation. The method was immunoSEQ multiplex PCR; TCRdb's version includes in-frame clones alone and lacks a portion of them. Among 70,000 or so clones, over 70% were seen once, and the ten largest hold roughly 0.4%. Their antigens remain unidentified. The sample here was unstimulated CD4+ T cells sorted from spleen or lymph node cells, taken before transplant. The origin of the receptors is a human donor who was the organ donor for an intestinal transplant.

The chain is built from TRBV2 and TRBJ2-1; 12 nucleotides agree with TRBD2. Germline V CDR1 and CDR2: SNHLY, FYNNEI. CDR3 length: 15 amino acids. J gave up 5 bases and V 4 bases, and 3 bases lay outside the gene matches. CDR3 protein: CASSATSGGNNEQFF. The CDR3 nucleotides read TGTGCCAGCAGTGCAACTAGCGGGGGGAACAATGAGCAGTTCTTC.

The chain combines TRBV5-6 with TRBJ2-3, with 7 bases lining up with TRBD1. Trimming at V came to 4 bases and at J to 4 bases, leaving 6 bases not matched to a gene. CDR3 length: 14 residues. CDR1 is SGHDT, CDR2 YYEEEE, per germline. CDR3 nucleotides: TGTGCCAGCAGCCCAAACAGGGGTGCAGATACGCAGTATTTT. It codes for CASSPNRGADTQYF.

This chain uses TRBV18 with TRBJ2-7; TRBD2 is a possible D gene (6 bases). V lost 1 base, J lost 6 bases, and 10 bases lay in between. Germline loops: CDR1 KGHSH, CDR2 LQKENI. This CDR3 region has 13 residues. As DNA, the CDR3 is TGTGCCAGCTCACCACTATCGGGGGTCGAGCAGTACGTC. This gives the protein CASSPLSGVEQYV.

The chain combines TRBV2 with TRBJ1-3, with 8 bases aligning to TRBD1. CDR3 length equals 13 residues. Unmatched junction bases numbered 2, after V lost 8 bases and J lost 2 bases. The V gene's germline CDR1 is SNHLY and CDR2 FYNNEI. The DNA for the CDR3 is TGTGCCAGCCAGGACAGGGCTGGAAACACCATATATTTT. Translating gives CASQDRAGNTIYF.

The rearrangement uses TRBV2 and TRBJ2-3; possible D gene TRBD2, 5 bases. V was clipped by 7 bases and J by 2 bases, with 13 bases between them. CDR3 size: 14 residues. Germline loops: CDR1 SNHLY, CDR2 FYNNEI. The CDR3 is CASILGLSTDTQYF. The CDR3 coding sequence is TGTGCCAGCATCCTAGGACTCTCCACAGATACGCAGTATTTT.

The rearrangement uses TRBV19 and TRBJ1-2; 7 bases fit TRBD1. Germline V lookup: CDR1 LNHDA, CDR2 SQIVND (reference sequence). V gave up 11 bases and J gave up 3 bases; unmatched junction bases: 21. This CDR3 contains 17 residues. The CDR3 loop reads CAVPVGSAGQLDYGYTF. As DNA, the CDR3 is TGTGCCGTGCCTGTTGGCTCCGCGGGACAGCTCGACTATGGCTACACCTTC.

This chain uses TRBV15 with TRBJ2-7, with D maybe TRBD1 (6 bases). Germline CDR1 is LNHNV and CDR2 is YYDKDF (reference sequence). V was cut by 5 bases and J by 7 bases, with 12 bases left in between. The CDR3 extends over 12 amino acids. CDR3 sequence: CATSLSGEEQYV. As DNA, the CDR3 is TGTGCCACCAGCTTATCAGGGGAAGAGCAGTACGTC.

This chain uses TRBV2 with TRBJ1-3; D gene unclear. Germline V gives CDR1 SNHLY, CDR2 FYNNEI. The CDR3 has 13 residues. V was shortened by 7 bases and J by 0 bases, with 7 bases between the two germline ends. The CDR3 DNA follows: TGTGCCAGCAATCGGGACTCTGGAAACACCATATATTTT. Encoded protein: CASNRDSGNTIYF.

Points on this clone: A read error may produce the germline difference seen at one junction end. V is TRBV29-1 and J is TRBJ2-5, with 8 positions matching TRBD2. Germline V gene sequence: CDR1 SQVTM, CDR2 ANQGSEA. This CDR3 contains 13 residues. The CDR3 loop reads CSVRTSGQEAQYF. CDR3 coding DNA: TGCAGCGTCCGAACTAGCGGCCAAGAGGCCCAGTACTTC.

The chain joins TRBV29-1 to TRBJ1-5, with D uncertain. CDR3 length equals 13 residues. Germline assignment: CDR1 SQVTM and CDR2 ANQGSEA. Trimming cost V 7 bases and J 4 bases, with 14 bases left between them. This CDR3 is CSAVLDSNQPQHF. The CDR3 DNA sequence: TGCAGCGCCGTTCTGGACTCTAATCAGCCCCAGCATTTT.

This chain joins TRBV15 and TRBJ2-3; TRBD2 might be the D (5 bases). The CDR3 has 14 amino acids. The germline V gene has CDR1 LNHNV and CDR2 YYDKDF (reference sequence). Trimming took off 0 bases at V and 3 bases at J, with 7 bases between the two ends. The CDR3 here is CATSRDRGTDTQYF. The DNA of the CDR3 is TGTGCCACCAGCAGAGATCGAGGGACAGATACGCAGTATTTT. Supplemented by reference TRBV15 and TRBJ2-3, the full variable domain reads DAMVIQNPRYQVTQFGKPVTLSCSQTLNHNVMYWYQQKSSQAPKLLFHYYDKDFNNEADTPDNFQSRRPNTSFCFLDIRSPGLGDTAMYLCATSRDRGTDTQYFGPGTRLTVL.

The rearrangement links TRBV20-1 to TRBJ1-5; D possibly corresponds to TRBD1 (5 bases). The CDR3 sequence is 11 residues long. Germline CDR1 and CDR2: DFQATT and SNEGSKA (reference sequence). With 6 bases removed from V and 6 bases from J, the gap between germline ends came to 9 bases. The CDR3 here is CSAGGSQPQHF. The DNA for the CDR3 is TGCAGTGCGGGGGGAAGTCAGCCCCAGCATTTT.

This rearrangement joins TRBV11-1 to TRBJ2-2; the match to TRBD2 covers 8 bases. Germline V gives CDR1 SGHAT, CDR2 FQDESV (reference sequence). The V gene end was trimmed by 0 bases and the J gene end by 7 bases; junction bases not matched to a gene: 4. The CDR3 length is 15 residues. The CDR3 DNA follows: TGTGCCAGCAGCTTAGCGAGGACTAGCAGCGGGGAGCTGTTTTTT. Its protein is CASSLARTSSGELFF.

This clone was recorded only once. The CDR3 loop reads CASSYPGISGTDTQYF. The CDR3 DNA is TGTGCCAGCAGTTACCCCGGGATATCGGGCACAGATACGCAGTATTTT. The rearrangement joins TRBV6-6 to TRBJ2-3, with D perhaps matching TRBD2 (5 bases). Germline-derived CDR1 and CDR2 are MNHNY and SVGAGI (reference sequence). The germline V and J ends were trimmed by 2 bases and 1 base, with 13 bases remaining between them. The CDR3 is made up of 16 amino acids.

This clone has just a few counts. The J gene is TRBJ2-7, the V gene TRBV5-1; no definite D call. Per the germline V gene, CDR1 is SGHRS and CDR2 is YFSETQ. Trimming removed 4 bases at V and 0 bases at J, with 11 bases between. The CDR3 is 14 amino acids. The CDR3 DNA follows: TGCGCCAGCAGCCCGAACAGCTACTCCTACGAGCAGTACGTC. Protein sequence: CASSPNSYSYEQYV.

The chain employs TRBV29-1 and TRBJ1-2, with D unclear. The CDR3 is 15 residues long. V was clipped by 5 bases and J by 0 bases, with 16 bases between them. Germline CDR1 is SQVTM and CDR2 is ANQGSEA. The chain's CDR3 is CSVRRISSTNYGYTF. CDR3 DNA sequence: TGCAGCGTTCGGCGGATAAGCTCTACTAACTATGGCTACACCTTC.

This sequence joins TRBV18 and TRBJ1-5, with 9 bases fitting TRBD1. Losses at the gene ends were 3 bases for V and 9 bases for J; bases not matched to a gene: 9. Germline values: CDR1 KGHSH, CDR2 LQKENI. The CDR3 is 15 residues long. CDR3 in DNA: TGTGCCAGCTCACCGTCCGTGGACAGGGGAGGGCCCCAGCATTTT. This codes for CASSPSVDRGGPQHF.

The rearrangement uses TRBV5-6 and TRBJ2-6; D perhaps matches TRBD1 (6 bases). V was pared by 1 base and J by 4 bases, with 12 bases between. Germline loops: CDR1 SGHDT, CDR2 YYEEEE. The CDR3 has 16 residues. CDR3 loop: CASSLLGAQGANVLTF. As DNA, the CDR3 is TGTGCCAGCAGCTTGTTGGGGGCGCAAGGGGCCAACGTCCTGACTTTC.

This chain connects TRBV5-1 to TRBJ2-5; 11 nucleotides agree with TRBD2. Germline V gives CDR1 SGHRS, CDR2 YFSETQ. V was pared by 2 bases and J by 9 bases, with 9 bases of the junction left unmatched. The CDR3 is 15 amino acids. CDR3 nucleotides: TGCGCCAGCAGCTTCCTAGCGGGGGGACAACAGGCCCAGTACTTC. Its translation: CASSFLAGGQQAQYF. Full variable domain (rest looked up from reference TRBV5-1 and TRBJ2-5): KAGVTQTPRYLIKTRGQQVTLSCSPISGHRSVSWYQQTPGQGLQFLFEYFSETQRNKGNFPGRFSGRQFSNSRSEMNVSTLELGDSALYLCASSFLAGGQQAQYFGPGTRLLVL.